Listed here are 8 T cell receptor beta chains from one sample, sequenced in a study of shared clonotypes between healthy human individuals. Naivety among CD8 cells was defined by CD45RO negativity and positive CCR7 selection, thereby excluding terminally differentiated effector memory CD45RA+ cells. TCRdb keeps only in-frame clones here, not all; method: immunoSEQ multiplex PCR. The sample holds about 1,800,000 clones, about 95% seen once. The sample taken for sequencing was naive CD8+ T cells sorted from blood. These receptors all stem from a man aged 18 to 35 in good health.

The chain has TRBV6-5 and TRBJ1-6; 12 bases agree with TRBD1. The germline V gene has CDR1 MNHEY and CDR2 SVGAGI. The CDR3 loop spans 15 amino acids. V lost 4 bases and J lost 9; bases outside the gene matches: 4. In DNA, the CDR3 is TGTGCCAGCAGTTTTGGGACAGGGGGCTTTTCACCCCTCCACTTT. As protein: CASSFGTGGFSPLHF.

V and J are TRBV6-1 and TRBJ1-4; D gene unclear. Germline V gene sequence: CDR1 MNHNS, CDR2 SASEGT. V gave up 2 bases and J gave up 13 bases, with 8 bases separating them. There are 11 residues in the CDR3. For the CDR3, the DNA is TGTGCCAGCAGTGAAAGCTCGGGACTGTTTTTT. As protein: CASSESSGLFF.

V and J are TRBV13 and TRBJ1-6; 8 nucleotides line up with TRBD1. The CDR3 consists of 16 residues. V lost 5 bases and J lost 4; bases outside the gene matches: 7. Germline CDR1 and CDR2: PRHDT and FYEKMQ (reference sequence). This chain's CDR3 is CASSNSGGAYNSPLHF. The CDR3 DNA follows: TGTGCCAGCAGCAACTCAGGGGGCGCGTATAATTCACCCCTCCACTTT.

This chain connects TRBV19 to TRBJ2-3, with D hard to call. V lost 9 bases to trimming and J lost 7 bases, with 26 bases between them. Germline loops: CDR1 LNHDA, CDR2 SQIVND (reference sequence). This CDR3 is 16 amino acids long. The CDR3 nucleotides read TGTGCCAGCAATCCTTACGGATCCGAAAAAGTCCATACGCAGTATTTT. Translated, it gives CASNPYGSEKVHTQYF.

The chain has TRBV7-9 and TRBJ2-5, with TRBD1 identical over 8 bases. Germline CDR1 and CDR2: SEHNR and FQNEAQ (reference sequence). The CDR3 covers 13 residues. V dropped 4 bases and J dropped 4; count of bases not matched to a gene: 2. The CDR3 DNA is TGTGCCAGCAGCTCGACAGGGGTAGAGACCCAGTACTTC. This sequence encodes CASSSTGVETQYF.

The rearrangement uses TRBV4-3 and TRBJ2-1; D is unresolved. V gave up 4 bases and J gave up 5 bases, with 15 bases separating them. CDR1 and CDR2 from the germline V gene are LGHNA and YSLEER. The CDR3 consists of 15 residues. The CDR3 spells CASSPEKHVNNEQFF. CDR3 nucleotides: TGCGCCAGCAGCCCCGAGAAGCATGTGAACAATGAGCAGTTCTTC.

CDR3 sequence: CASRPSLDFVRGWRDNEQFF. The CDR3 DNA sequence: TGTGCCAGCAGACCGAGTTTAGACTTTGTGAGGGGCTGGAGAGACAATGAGCAGTTCTTC. V and J are TRBV27 and TRBJ2-1, with D perhaps given as TRBD1 or TRBD2 (5 bases each). The germline gives CDR1 MNHEY, CDR2 SMNVEV (reference sequence). There are 20 residues in the CDR3. The V end was cut by 6 bases, the J end by 5 bases, with 32 bases between.

The J gene is TRBJ2-5, the V gene TRBV6-5; D might be TRBD2 (5 bases). This CDR3 contains 15 residues. Per germline, CDR1 MNHEY and CDR2 SVGAGI. Trimming cost V 0 bases and J 0 bases, with 8 bases left between them. The CDR3 region is CASSYSTGYQETQYF. The CDR3 nucleotides are TGTGCCAGCAGTTACTCTACGGGGTACCAAGAGACCCAGTACTTC.